The source of this T cell receptor beta chain is a study of regulatory T cells in long-lasting Graves disease (dated by TCRdb to the early 2020s). Regarding the research as a whole: Newly diagnosed Graves' disease patients had taken antithyroid drugs for less than 3 months. Peripheral blood TCR sequencing and RNA sequencing compared persistent Graves' disease patients with newly diagnosed Graves' disease patients. The study took place in China and was registered as a clinical trial. A total of roughly 35 samples were covered by TCR sequencing, comprising some 13 persistent and roughly 20 newly diagnosed Graves' disease patients.

On this clonotype: Its recognized antigen is unknown. No base quality information exists; no much larger clone differs at one position.

The label giving this sample's time point can be read as: newly diagnosed GD, antithyroid drugs for less than 3 months. For both TCR sequencing and RNA sequencing, RNA was extracted from PBMCs using TRIzol. The diagnosis of Graves' disease was made according to American Thyroid Association guidelines. Recruitment of patients was carried out at an endocrinology department in Xi'an, China. From each patient, approximately 10 milliliters of peripheral blood was collected into an EDTA anticoagulant tube. PBMCs were isolated by Ficoll Paque Plus density gradient separation without further T cell sorting. RNA quality was checked with an Agilent 2100 Bioanalyzer and agarose gel, and concentration with a NanoDrop 2000. Trimming removed 3 bases from V and 4 bases from J; the gene matches leave 8 bases unexplained. CDR1 and CDR2 were assigned from the germline V gene (reference sequence) as LNHNV and YYDKDF. The CDR3 runs 16 residues from the cysteine to the phenylalanine. Only the CDR3 DNA is retained, 48 bases long and in frame from the first base.

Beyond this particular receptor, the publication reports: Compared with newly diagnosed patients, persistent Graves' disease patients had lower TCR Shannon entropy and fewer highly expanded clones, which suggests clonal expansion. Sequencing and analysis were limited to the TCR beta chain. Because the primary lesion, thyroid tissue, could not be accessed, the study looked at peripheral blood alone. The small sample size was acknowledged by the authors as a limitation that may reduce accuracy. TRBV28, TRBJ1-2 and TRBJ2-5 were preferentially used in persistent disease, while TRBV20-1 and TRBJ2-1 were favored in newly diagnosed disease. A larger number of public clonotypes was shared among persistent patients (approximately 3,000) than among newly diagnosed patients (approximately 1,000).

To prepare the library, multiplex PCR was applied. Sequencer: Illumina HiSeq 4000. To build TCR beta libraries, CDR3 regions were amplified by Arm-PCR using iRepertoire HTBI primers. Before sequencing, the PCR products underwent gel purification. Processing in the source paper ran as follows. Across samples, about 63 TRBV and 13 to 15 TRBJ segments were identified and used for gene usage analysis of CDR3 amino acid clonotypes. COPE and FqMerger were used to merge filtered high-quality paired reads into contigs. Contigs were aligned with BLAST to IMGT TRBV, TRBD and TRBJ reference genes, and CDR3 was defined per IMGT. Any clonotype with a frequency above 0.1% was counted as a highly expanded clone. Repertoire diversity was measured by Shannon entropy, and V-J evenness by the Gini coefficient. Public clonotypes were defined as clonotypes shared by more than one individual. In TCRdb, the public reads were trimmed at Q25 with fastp and aligned with MiXCR, with productive beta chains retained. Each CDR3 protein gets just one entry, which takes the most common genes and DNA from the rows behind it. The V and J calls reflect TCRdb's pipeline rather than the authors' work. Here the sample has about 500,000 distinct CDR3 sequences; roughly 17% occur a single time. The biggest ten clones account for about 12% of the sample.

The sample was also linked to a second study, of T cells in Graves' hyperthyroidism and ophthalmopathy. In that second paper, the authors write: Stable Graves' hyperthyroidism was defined as the absence of progression to ophthalmopathy over 18 months of follow-up. The hyperthyroidism patients were between 18 and 65 years old and newly diagnosed, with a disease duration of less than 2 months. Patients with uncontrolled infections, other autoimmune diseases, pregnancy or lactation were excluded. Diagnoses were based on clinical symptoms, serum thyroxine and TRAb, thyroid ultrasound and orbital computed tomography. For the first round of RT-PCR on the TCR CDR3, the HTBI primer set was used together with the Qiagen OneStep RT-PCR kit. Most expanded thyroid clonotypes (frequency above 0.001) were also detected in blood, suggesting blood repertoires may reflect thyroid immune responses. Ophthalmopathy was separated from stable hyperthyroidism by a 13 V-J signature model, with approximately 89% sensitivity and 81% to 82% specificity obtained in cross-validation and 80%/75% obtained in testing. In validation, the model predicted progression to ophthalmopathy a median of approximately 6.6 months before onset, with over 60% sensitivity and 72.22% specificity. To identify TCR V-J signatures that set the groups apart, the researchers used a discovery cohort of more than 95 patients, made up of 40 to 45 with Graves' ophthalmopathy and about 55 with stable Graves' hyperthyroidism. Prospective prediction of ophthalmopathy was tested in an independent validation cohort of approximately 18 hyperthyroidism patients and 17 patients who later progressed to ophthalmopathy. The 100 discovery patients were randomly split 7:3 into training and test sets. Thyroid tissue and blood T-cell repertoires from more than 5 Graves' hyperthyroidism patients were also compared in the study. Once sampling was done, hyperthyroidism patients were given methimazole at a starting dose of 30 mg daily, whereas ophthalmopathy patients were given high-dose intravenous methylprednisolone. A second multiplex PCR round built the libraries, followed by size selection and purification. Libraries were sequenced paired-end with 100 bp reads on an Illumina HiSeq2000. SOAPnuke was used to process the raw data, with reads discarded if the reads contained adapters or uncalled bases, had a mean Phred below 15, or lacked an exact constant-primer or identifier match. COPE v1.2.5 was used to merge the high-quality paired reads, and each unique nucleotide sequence was defined as a clonotype. MiTCR v1.1 was used to align the clonotypes against IMGT TRBV, TRBD and TRBJ reference segments. Only V-J combinations with frequency above 0.0001, covering 98% to 99.2% of repertoires, were analysed. A TCS score was defined as the ratio of F50 (clonal expansion) to E x V (chaos), with BLOSUM62-based TCRdist applied between CDR3 peptides within each V-J. Welch's t-statistics and random forest reduced approximately 520 V-J features to 10 to 15, which were used in a naive Bayes classifier (R e1071). Sample size was not statistically predetermined, and investigators were not blinded to group allocation. The paper describes TCR Vbeta CDR3 sequencing of 120 to 150 peripheral blood samples, made up of 40 to 45 ophthalmopathy patients, roughly 72 hyperthyroidism patients and roughly 17 progressor patients.

The sequencing used peripheral blood mononuclear cells (PBMCs), collected at new diagnosis, from a patient treated with antithyroid drugs. The receptor comes from a man aged 40-49 years with Graves disease. Donor details come from another sample of the same person, matched by shared clones. This chain is built from TRBV15 and TRBJ2-1; 8 bases in the junction line up with TRBD2. The CDR3 in this case is CATSRASGSDYNEQFF. In nucleotide form, the sequence is TGTGCCACCAGCAGGGCTAGCGGGTCGGATTACAATGAGCAGTTCTTC.